This TCR beta chain was documented in a study of T cell responses to AZD1222 COVID-19 vaccine. About this clone itself: The antigen is undetermined.

CDR3 length: 15 amino acids. Germline V lookup: CDR1 SGHAT, CDR2 FQNNGV. The V and J ends lost 5 bases and 8 bases respectively, with 18 bases between them. Whole-study findings and limits: With dominance at 160-218 and 743-854, vaccine-associated CD4 TCRs spanned spike. Variant regions that are unmutated are reportedly the target of nearly half of spike-specific TCRs. Donors were chiefly white British, with a greater number of females, and clonal diversity was perhaps underestimated. Vaccination with two AZD1222 doses was followed by a rise in Spike-specific TCR breadth and depth.

Sequencing used immunoSEQ multiplex PCR; TCRdb keeps in-frame clones, though not all of them. Of 150,000 to 200,000 clones in the sample, roughly 92% were seen once. The source material was peripheral blood, sampled on day 0 of AZD1222 vaccination. This sequence originates from an adult in good health. V gene TRBV11-2 combines with J gene TRBJ1-4; D gene uncertain. CDR3 sequence: CASSASPGRGEKLFF. The CDR3 DNA reads TGTGCCAGCAGCGCGTCACCGGGCCGAGGGGAAAAACTGTTTTTT. The variable domain in full, completed from reference TRBV11-2 and TRBJ1-4, reads EAGVAQSPRYKIIEKRQSVAFWCNPISGHATLYWYQQILGQGPKLLIQFQNNGVVDDSQLPKDRFSAERLKGVDSTLKIQPAKLEDSAVYLCASSASPGRGEKLFFGSGTQLSVL.